This is a list of T cell receptor beta chains from one sample in a study of beta chain features in type 1 diabetes. The method was immunoSEQ multiplex PCR; TCRdb's version includes in-frame clones alone and lacks a portion of them. Of around 140,000 clones detected, more than 9% appear once; the ten largest clones hold less than 1.5%. Material for sequencing was naive CD4+ T cells from blood. The receptor set was obtained from a man aged 18-30 years in good health. The CDR3 runs from the conserved cysteine through the conserved F or W. D genes are given only for firm matches. Part of the rows lack a size; the others show once, few, many or a class for expanded clones.

J: TRBJ2-7; size: few; V: TRBV6-5; D: .; CDR3: CASSYRPGQSYEQYF; DNA: TGTGCCAGCAGTTACCGCCCAGGGCAGTCCTACGAGCAGTACTTC
J: TRBJ2-7; size: few; V: TRBV19; D: .; CDR3: CASSIARSF; DNA: TGTGCCAGTAGTATCGCGCGGAGTTTC
J: TRBJ1-2; size: .; V: TRBV29-1; D: .; CDR3: CSVEIAPWSSYGYTF; DNA: TGCAGCGTTGAGATAGCCCCGTGGAGTAGCTATGGCTACACCTTC
J: TRBJ2-3; size: .; V: TRBV9; D: TRBD2; CDR3: CASATMGGGTDTQYF; DNA: TGTGCCAGCGCGACCATGGGGGGGGGCACAGATACGCAGTATTTT
J: TRBJ2-7; size: .; V: TRBV9; D: TRBD1; CDR3: CASSPQTGTGAYEQYF; DNA: TGTGCCAGCAGCCCACAAACCGGGACAGGGGCCTACGAGCAGTACTTC
J: TRBJ2-5; size: .; V: TRBV5-1; D: TRBD1; CDR3: CASSTRQGGGETQYF; DNA: TGCGCCAGCAGCACCAGACAGGGGGGAGGAGAGACCCAGTACTTC
J: TRBJ1-1; size: few; V: TRBV7-6; D: .; CDR3: CASSSGVAEAFF; DNA: TGTGCCAGCAGCTCAGGGGTTGCTGAAGCTTTCTTT
J: TRBJ2-5; size: .; V: TRBV7-6; D: TRBD2; CDR3: CASSLGRGSGVFQETQYF; DNA: TGTGCCAGCAGCTTGGGGCGGGGCAGCGGGGTCTTCCAAGAGACCCAGTACTTC
J: TRBJ2-5; size: few; V: TRBV18; D: .; CDR3: CASSPLASQETQYF; DNA: TGTGCCAGCTCACCCCTGGCCAGCCAAGAGACCCAGTACTTC
J: TRBJ1-4; size: few; V: TRBV30; D: .; CDR3: CAWSEKTAATNEKLFF; DNA: TGTGCCTGGAGTGAAAAGACAGCTGCAACTAATGAAAAACTGTTTTTT
J: TRBJ2-7; size: .; V: TRBV7-2; D: .; CDR3: CASSSRSGDRSYEQYF; DNA: TGTGCCAGCAGCTCCCGGTCGGGGGACAGATCCTACGAGCAGTACTTC
J: TRBJ1-2; size: few; V: TRBV7-2; D: .; CDR3: CASSSGGDYGYTF; DNA: TGTGCCAGCAGCTCGGGGGGGGACTATGGCTACACCTTC
J: TRBJ1-1; size: few; V: TRBV4-1; D: TRBD1; CDR3: CASSQVTGGQAFF; DNA: TGCGCCAGCAGCCAAGTGACAGGGGGACAGGCTTTCTTT
J: TRBJ1-3; size: .; V: TRBV7-3; D: .; CDR3: CASSLDNFGNTIYF; DNA: TGTGCCAGCAGCTTAGACAATTTTGGAAACACCATATATTTT
J: TRBJ1-5; size: .; V: TRBV7-9; D: .; CDR3: CASSTGQEINQPQHF; DNA: TGTGCCAGCAGCACGGGACAAGAAATAAATCAGCCCCAGCATTTT
J: TRBJ1-2; size: few; V: TRBV9; D: .; CDR3: CASSVEARGWYGYTF; DNA: TGTGCCAGCAGCGTAGAGGCCAGGGGTTGGTATGGCTACACCTTC
J: TRBJ2-3; size: few; V: TRBV25-1; D: TRBD2; CDR3: CASSEFGGGADTQYF; DNA: TGTGCCAGCAGTGAATTTGGCGGGGGAGCAGATACGCAGTATTTT
J: TRBJ2-7; size: many; V: TRBV7-9; D: .; CDR3: CASEETRGEQYF; DNA: TGTGCCAGTGAAGAGACCAGGGGCGAGCAGTACTTC
J: TRBJ2-5; size: .; V: TRBV2; D: TRBD2; CDR3: CASRFRGAGGQETQYF; DNA: TGTGCCAGCAGGTTCCGAGGGGCGGGGGGGCAAGAGACCCAGTACTTC
J: TRBJ2-5; size: many; V: TRBV11-1; D: .; CDR3: CASSQDQETQYF; DNA: TGTGCCAGCAGCCAGGATCAAGAGACCCAGTACTTC
J: TRBJ1-6; size: .; V: TRBV2; D: .; CDR3: CASSDLYSPLHF; DNA: TGTGCCAGCAGTGATTTATATTCACCCCTCCACTTT
J: TRBJ2-7; size: many; V: TRBV4-3; D: .; CDR3: CASSQDLGQGNYEQYF; DNA: TGCGCCAGCAGCCAAGATCTAGGTCAGGGCAACTACGAGCAGTACTTC
J: TRBJ2-5; size: .; V: TRBV6-5; D: .; CDR3: CASSRDFRQETQYF; DNA: TGTGCCAGCAGTCGGGACTTCCGACAAGAGACCCAGTACTTC
J: TRBJ2-7; size: .; V: TRBV27; D: TRBD1; CDR3: CASSLQGAGAYEQYF; DNA: TGTGCCAGCAGTTTACAGGGGGCAGGGGCCTACGAGCAGTACTTC
J: TRBJ1-6; size: .; V: TRBV4-1; D: .; CDR3: CASSPGRETLHF; DNA: TGCGCCAGCAGCCCGGGACGGGAGACCCTCCACTTT
J: TRBJ2-2; size: .; V: TRBV7-2; D: TRBD1; CDR3: CASQGVNTGELFF; DNA: TGTGCCAGCCAGGGGGTGAACACCGGGGAGCTGTTTTTT
J: TRBJ2-7; size: .; V: TRBV19; D: .; CDR3: CASSIAVNYEQYF; DNA: TGTGCCAGTAGTATAGCAGTCAACTACGAGCAGTACTTC
J: TRBJ2-1; size: .; V: TRBV19; D: .; CDR3: CASSTSLGPAPYEQFF; DNA: TGTGCCAGTAGTACCTCCCTGGGCCCTGCCCCATATGAGCAGTTCTTC
J: TRBJ1-1; size: few; V: TRBV7-2; D: .; CDR3: CASSLQGLGTEAFF; DNA: TGTGCCAGCAGCTTACAGGGTCTGGGGACTGAAGCTTTCTTT